This T cell receptor (beta chain) was captured by sequencing in a study of CD8+ T cells in alopecia areata. About the study: Oral tofacitinib (5 to 10 mg twice daily) was administered to treated patients.

RNA extraction was followed by reverse transcription into cDNA, which acted as the sequencing template. The assay was immunoSEQ multiplex PCR, and TCRdb's table has in-frame clones only and misses some. Counted here are some 120,000 clones, over 50% occurring once; the ten biggest clones make up under 5%. Trimming removed 6 bases at V and 0 bases at J, with 11 bases between. CDR3 length: 14 residues. CDR1 LNHDA and CDR2 SQIVND come from the germline V gene (reference sequence). The sequences come from CD4+ T cells sorted from blood, collected at week 0. The rearrangement joins TRBV19 to TRBJ2-5; TRBD1 is a possible D gene (5 bases). This receptor was obtained from a human donor with alopecia areata. Written as DNA, the CDR3 is TGTGCCAGTAGGAGTAGGGGTTACCAAGAGACCCAGTACTTC. Encoded protein: CASRSRGYQETQYF.